The rows below give T cell receptor beta chains drawn from one sample of a study of brain T cells in children with intractable seizures. The method was immunoSEQ multiplex PCR; TCRdb's version includes in-frame clones alone and lacks a portion of them. Here the sample spans about 320,000 clones, about 94% being singletons. Sequencing used peripheral blood, obtained roughly 5 months after surgery. The source of these receptors is a boy younger than two with tuberous sclerosis and intractable seizures. CDR3s include the opening cysteine and the closing phenylalanine or tryptophan. A D gene is named only where the DNA matches it firmly. Rows may omit the clone size; those that give it use once, few, many or a size class.

D gene: TRBD2; J gene: TRBJ2-3; clone size: NA; V gene: TRBV2; CDR3 DNA: TGTGCCAGCAGTCTGTCTAGCGGGGGGGGGACAGATACGCAGTATTTT; CDR3 protein: CASSLSSGGGTDTQYF
D gene: NA; J gene: TRBJ1-2; clone size: NA; V gene: TRBV5-1; CDR3 DNA: TGCGCCAGCAGCTTTGGAGCCCGGGGGGCCCGCTACTATGGCTACACCTTC; CDR3 protein: CASSFGARGARYYGYTF
D gene: NA; J gene: TRBJ1-2; clone size: few; V gene: TRBV19; CDR3 DNA: TGTGCCAGTAGTATCACCCTCTGGACGGAGGGGGTTGGCTACACCTTC; CDR3 protein: CASSITLWTEGVGYTF
D gene: NA; J gene: TRBJ2-5; clone size: NA; V gene: TRBV11-2; CDR3 DNA: TGTGCCAGCAGCTCGGGCTTTGGGATGAAGACCCAGTACTTC; CDR3 protein: CASSSGFGMKTQYF
D gene: TRBD2; J gene: TRBJ2-1; clone size: NA; V gene: TRBV19; CDR3 DNA: TGTGCCAGTAGTATGCCTAGCGGACCTAATGAGCAGTTCTTC; CDR3 protein: CASSMPSGPNEQFF
D gene: NA; J gene: TRBJ2-1; clone size: NA; V gene: TRBV2; CDR3 DNA: TGTGCCCAGCAACGAAAGTCGGCAGGGTTGAATAATGAGCAGTTCTTC; CDR3 protein: CAQQRKSAGLNNEQFF
D gene: NA; J gene: TRBJ2-1; clone size: NA; V gene: TRBV29-1; CDR3 DNA: TGCAGCGGTAGATTGGGGGGTGAGCAGTTCTTC; CDR3 protein: CSGRLGGEQFF
D gene: NA; J gene: TRBJ1-3; clone size: once; V gene: TRBV11-2; CDR3 DNA: TGTGCCAGCAGCTTAGTTGTTCACCGGGGCTCTGGAAACACCATATATTTT; CDR3 protein: CASSLVVHRGSGNTIYF
D gene: NA; J gene: TRBJ2-7; clone size: NA; V gene: TRBV30; CDR3 DNA: TGTGCCTGGAGTGTAAGTTCTGGGCCATCCTACGAGCAGTACTTC; CDR3 protein: CAWSVSSGPSYEQYF
D gene: TRBD2; J gene: TRBJ2-1; clone size: NA; V gene: TRBV28; CDR3 DNA: TGTGCCAGCAGCAAACCGGGACTAGCGGGAGAGGCCCATGAGCAGTTCTTC; CDR3 protein: CASSKPGLAGEAHEQFF
D gene: TRBD2; J gene: TRBJ2-1; clone size: once; V gene: TRBV7-3; CDR3 DNA: TGTGCCAGCAGCCCGGATACGGGAGGGAACGGAAATGAGCAGTTCTTC; CDR3 protein: CASSPDTGGNGNEQFF
D gene: TRBD1; J gene: TRBJ2-7; clone size: NA; V gene: TRBV10-1; CDR3 DNA: TGCGCCAGCATATTCGGACAGGGGGCTAACGAGCAGTACTTC; CDR3 protein: CASIFGQGANEQYF
D gene: NA; J gene: TRBJ1-6; clone size: NA; V gene: TRBV12-3/TRBV12-4; CDR3 DNA: TGTGCCAGCAGTTTTGGGGGTTCACCCCTCCACTTT; CDR3 protein: CASSFGGSPLHF
D gene: TRBD2; J gene: TRBJ2-7; clone size: NA; V gene: TRBV10-3; CDR3 DNA: TGTGCCACCGGGGACTATTTATACGAGCAGTACTTC; CDR3 protein: CATGDYLYEQYF
D gene: NA; J gene: TRBJ2-1; clone size: NA; V gene: TRBV12-3/TRBV12-4; CDR3 DNA: TGTGCCAGCAGCCCCTCCTATGAGCAGTTCTTC; CDR3 protein: CASSPSYEQFF
D gene: TRBD2; J gene: TRBJ2-5; clone size: NA; V gene: TRBV10-3; CDR3 DNA: TGTGCCATCAGTGGAGAAGGAGCGGGGGCCACGCAAGAGACCCAGTACTTC; CDR3 protein: CAISGEGAGATQETQYF
D gene: NA; J gene: TRBJ1-6; clone size: NA; V gene: TRBV6-1; CDR3 DNA: TGTGCCAGCAGTGAAAAGAAGGGACACCCATATAATTCACCCCTCCACTTT; CDR3 protein: CASSEKKGHPYNSPLHF
D gene: NA; J gene: TRBJ2-1; clone size: NA; V gene: TRBV29-1; CDR3 DNA: TGCAGCGTTGCCTTAAAGGGAGATGAGCAGTTCTTC; CDR3 protein: CSVALKGDEQFF
D gene: TRBD1; J gene: TRBJ1-5; clone size: NA; V gene: TRBV7-2; CDR3 DNA: TGTGCCAGCAGCCCAGGACAGGGAAGCAATCAGCCCCAGCATTTT; CDR3 protein: CASSPGQGSNQPQHF
D gene: TRBD2; J gene: TRBJ2-5; clone size: NA; V gene: TRBV4-1; CDR3 DNA: TGCGCCAGCAGCCAAGTAGCGGGGGGGCCGGAAGAGACCCAGTACTTC; CDR3 protein: CASSQVAGGPEETQYF
D gene: NA; J gene: TRBJ1-2; clone size: NA; V gene: TRBV2; CDR3 DNA: TGTGCCAGCAGTTCTCCGGGGCGGCATGGCTACACCTTC; CDR3 protein: CASSSPGRHGYTF
D gene: NA; J gene: TRBJ2-2; clone size: NA; V gene: TRBV6-1; CDR3 DNA: TGTGCCAGCAGTGTCCAGTTCCGGGAATCCGCCGGGGAGCTGTTTTTT; CDR3 protein: CASSVQFRESAGELFF